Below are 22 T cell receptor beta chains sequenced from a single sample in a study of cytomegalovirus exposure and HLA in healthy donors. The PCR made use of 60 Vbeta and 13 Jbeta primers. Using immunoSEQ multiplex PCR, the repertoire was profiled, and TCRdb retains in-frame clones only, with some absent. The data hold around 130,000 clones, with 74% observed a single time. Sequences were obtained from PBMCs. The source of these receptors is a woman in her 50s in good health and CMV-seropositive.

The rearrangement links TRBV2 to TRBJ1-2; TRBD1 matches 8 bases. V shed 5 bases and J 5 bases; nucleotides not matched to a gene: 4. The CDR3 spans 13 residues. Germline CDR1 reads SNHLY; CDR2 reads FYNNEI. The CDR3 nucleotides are TGTGCCAGCAGTCTCCGACAGGGGTATGGCTACACCTTC. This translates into CASSLRQGYGYTF.

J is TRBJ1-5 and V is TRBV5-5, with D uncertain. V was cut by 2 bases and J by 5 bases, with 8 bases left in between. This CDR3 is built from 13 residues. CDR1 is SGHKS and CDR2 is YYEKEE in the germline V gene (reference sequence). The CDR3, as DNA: TGTGCCAGCAGCTTATCTGGAGATCAGCCCCAGCATTTT. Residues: CASSLSGDQPQHF.

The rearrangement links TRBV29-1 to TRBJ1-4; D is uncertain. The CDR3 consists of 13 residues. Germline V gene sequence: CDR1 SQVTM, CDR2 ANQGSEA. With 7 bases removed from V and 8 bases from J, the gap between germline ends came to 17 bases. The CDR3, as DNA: TGCAGCGCCGCCATTTCCCGGAGGGAAAAACTGTTTTTT. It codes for CSAAISRREKLFF.

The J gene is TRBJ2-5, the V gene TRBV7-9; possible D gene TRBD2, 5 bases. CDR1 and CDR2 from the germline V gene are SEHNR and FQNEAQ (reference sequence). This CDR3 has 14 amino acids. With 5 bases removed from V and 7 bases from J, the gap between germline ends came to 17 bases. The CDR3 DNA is TGTGCCAGCAGCCCGTCTTCGGGGAAGGGGACCCAGTACTTC. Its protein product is CASSPSSGKGTQYF.

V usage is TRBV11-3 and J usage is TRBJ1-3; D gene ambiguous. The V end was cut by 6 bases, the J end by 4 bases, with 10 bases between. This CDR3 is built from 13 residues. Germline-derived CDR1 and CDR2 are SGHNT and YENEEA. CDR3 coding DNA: TGTGCCAGCAGTTCAGCCGGGGGAAACACCATATATTTT. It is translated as CASSSAGGNTIYF.

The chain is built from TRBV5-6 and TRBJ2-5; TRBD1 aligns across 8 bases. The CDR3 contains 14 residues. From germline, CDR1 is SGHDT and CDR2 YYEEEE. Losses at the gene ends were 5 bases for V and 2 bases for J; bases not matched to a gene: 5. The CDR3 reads CASSVWDRQETQYF. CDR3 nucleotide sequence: TGTGCCAGCAGTGTTTGGGACAGGCAAGAGACCCAGTACTTC.

CDR3 in amino acids: CASSTGPSGGDQETQYF. In DNA form, the CDR3 reads TGTGCCAGCAGCACCGGTCCTAGCGGGGGGGACCAAGAGACCCAGTACTTC. This rearrangement joins TRBV5-4 to TRBJ2-5; 12 positions agree with TRBD2. From germline, CDR1 is SGHNT and CDR2 YYREEE (reference sequence). The CDR3 totals 17 residues. The V segment lost 4 bases and the J segment 0 bases; nucleotides outside the gene matches: 7.

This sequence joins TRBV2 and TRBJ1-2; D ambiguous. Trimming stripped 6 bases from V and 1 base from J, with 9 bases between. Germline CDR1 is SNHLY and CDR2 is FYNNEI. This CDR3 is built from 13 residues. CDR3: CASRVESNYGYTF. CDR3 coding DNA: TGTGCCAGCAGGGTGGAGAGTAACTATGGCTACACCTTC.

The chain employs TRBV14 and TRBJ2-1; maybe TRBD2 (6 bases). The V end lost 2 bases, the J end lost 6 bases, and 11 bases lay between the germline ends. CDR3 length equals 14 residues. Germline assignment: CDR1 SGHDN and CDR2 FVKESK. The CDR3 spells CASSQSLAGNEQFF. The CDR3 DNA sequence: TGTGCCAGCAGCCAATCACTAGCAGGCAATGAGCAGTTCTTC.

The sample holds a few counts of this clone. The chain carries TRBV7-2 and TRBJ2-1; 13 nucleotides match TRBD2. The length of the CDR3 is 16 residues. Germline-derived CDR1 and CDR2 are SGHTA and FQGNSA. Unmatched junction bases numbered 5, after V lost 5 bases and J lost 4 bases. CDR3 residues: CASSGGTSGEYNEQFF. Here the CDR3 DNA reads TGTGCCAGCAGCGGCGGGACTAGCGGGGAGTACAATGAGCAGTTCTTC.

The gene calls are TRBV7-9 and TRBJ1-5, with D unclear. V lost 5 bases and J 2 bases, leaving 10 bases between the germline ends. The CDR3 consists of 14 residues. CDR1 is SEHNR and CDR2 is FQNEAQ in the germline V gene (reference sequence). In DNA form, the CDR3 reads TGTGCCAGCAGCGCCATAGTCGGCAATCAGCCCCAGCATTTT. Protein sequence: CASSAIVGNQPQHF.

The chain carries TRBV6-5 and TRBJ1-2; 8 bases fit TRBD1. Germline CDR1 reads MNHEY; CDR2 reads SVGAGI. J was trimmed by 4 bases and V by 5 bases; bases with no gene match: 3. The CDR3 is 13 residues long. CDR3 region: CASSRDRSYGYTF. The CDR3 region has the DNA TGTGCCAGCAGTCGGGACAGGAGCTATGGCTACACCTTC.

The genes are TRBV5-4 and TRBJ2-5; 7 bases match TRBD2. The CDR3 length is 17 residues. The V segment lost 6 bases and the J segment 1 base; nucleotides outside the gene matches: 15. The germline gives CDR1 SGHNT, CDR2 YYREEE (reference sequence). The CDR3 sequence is CASTMGGGTTPQETQYF. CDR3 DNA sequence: TGTGCCAGCACCATGGGGGGTGGGACTACACCCCAAGAGACCCAGTACTTC. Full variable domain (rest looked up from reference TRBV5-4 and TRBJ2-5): ETGVTQSPTHLIKTRGQQVTLRCSSQSGHNTVSWYQQALGQGPQFIFQYYREEENGRGNFPPRFSGLQFPNYSSELNVNALELDDSALYLCASTMGGGTTPQETQYFGPGTRLLVL.

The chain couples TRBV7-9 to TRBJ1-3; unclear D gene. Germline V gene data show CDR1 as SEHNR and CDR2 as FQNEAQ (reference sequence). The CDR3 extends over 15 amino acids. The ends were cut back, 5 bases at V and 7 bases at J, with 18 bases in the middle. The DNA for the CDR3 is TGTGCCAGCAGCCCAGAAGAGGGCCTTGGGAACACCATATATTTT. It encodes CASSPEEGLGNTIYF.

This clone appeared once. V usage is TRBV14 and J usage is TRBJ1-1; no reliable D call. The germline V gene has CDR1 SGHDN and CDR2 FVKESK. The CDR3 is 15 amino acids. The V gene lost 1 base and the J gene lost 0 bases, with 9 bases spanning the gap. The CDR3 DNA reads TGTGCCAGCAGCCAAGTAGGACTTATGAACACTGAAGCTTTCTTT. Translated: CASSQVGLMNTEAFF.

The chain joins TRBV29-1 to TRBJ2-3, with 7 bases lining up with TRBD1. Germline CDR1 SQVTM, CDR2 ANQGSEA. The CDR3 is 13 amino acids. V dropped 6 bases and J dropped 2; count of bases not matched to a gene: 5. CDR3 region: CSVDRAFTDTQYF. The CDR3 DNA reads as TGCAGCGTCGACAGGGCCTTCACAGATACGCAGTATTTT.

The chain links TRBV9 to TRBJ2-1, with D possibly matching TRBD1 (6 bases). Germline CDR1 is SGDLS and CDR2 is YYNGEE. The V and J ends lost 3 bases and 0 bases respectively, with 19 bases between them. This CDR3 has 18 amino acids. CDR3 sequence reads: CASSDPRGPKSSYNEQFF. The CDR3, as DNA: TGTGCCAGCAGCGACCCCAGGGGTCCGAAAAGCTCCTACAATGAGCAGTTCTTC.

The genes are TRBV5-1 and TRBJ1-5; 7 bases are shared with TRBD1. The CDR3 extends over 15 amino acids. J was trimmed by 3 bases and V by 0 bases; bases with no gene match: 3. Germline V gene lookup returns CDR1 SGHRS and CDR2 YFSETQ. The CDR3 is CASSLEGTVNQPQHF. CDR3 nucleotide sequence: TGCGCCAGCAGCTTGGAAGGGACAGTCAATCAGCCCCAGCATTTT.

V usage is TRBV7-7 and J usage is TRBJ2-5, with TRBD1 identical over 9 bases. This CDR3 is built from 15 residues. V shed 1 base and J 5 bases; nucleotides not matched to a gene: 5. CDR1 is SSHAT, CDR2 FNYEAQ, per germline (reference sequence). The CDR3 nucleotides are TGTGCCAGCAGCTTAGACAGGGGGCGTCACGAGACCCAGTACTTC. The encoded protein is CASSLDRGRHETQYF.

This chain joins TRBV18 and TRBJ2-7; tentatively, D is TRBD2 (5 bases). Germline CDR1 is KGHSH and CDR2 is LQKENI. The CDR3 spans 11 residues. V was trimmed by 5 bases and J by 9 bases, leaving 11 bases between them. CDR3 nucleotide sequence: TGTGCCAGCTCAACTGAGGGCGCGCAGTACTTC. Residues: CASSTEGAQYF.

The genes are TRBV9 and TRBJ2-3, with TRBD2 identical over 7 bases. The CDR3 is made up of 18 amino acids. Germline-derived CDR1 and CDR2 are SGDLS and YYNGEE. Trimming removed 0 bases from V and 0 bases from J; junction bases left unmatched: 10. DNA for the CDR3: TGTGCCAGCAGCGTAGCTAAGGGTGGGGGGGGTAGCACAGATACGCAGTATTTT. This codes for CASSVAKGGGGSTDTQYF.

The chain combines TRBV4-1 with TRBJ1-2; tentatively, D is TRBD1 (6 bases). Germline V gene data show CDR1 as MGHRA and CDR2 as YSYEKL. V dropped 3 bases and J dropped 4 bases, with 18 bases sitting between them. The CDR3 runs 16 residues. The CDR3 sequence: CASSQGAGGKIYGYTF. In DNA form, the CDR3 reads TGCGCCAGCAGCCAGGGGGCGGGGGGAAAAATCTATGGCTACACCTTC.